Below, 27 T cell receptor beta chains from the same sample are listed, as sequenced in a study of OX40 agonist ivuxolimab in advanced cancers. Profiling relied on immunoSEQ multiplex PCR, and the TCRdb table lists in-frame clones only, not all of them. The profile shows 80,000 or so clones, around four fifths of them singletons. Sequenced here: CD4+ or CD8+ T cells sorted from blood, sampled in a trial of the OX40 agonist ivuxolimab. These receptors were collected from an adult with an advanced solid tumor such as melanoma, head and neck, liver or kidney cancer.

This clone came up once. The V and J genes are TRBV5-1 and TRBJ2-7, with 14 bases lining up with TRBD2. Germline V gene lookup returns CDR1 SGHRS and CDR2 YFSETQ. V shed 4 bases and J 0 bases; nucleotides not matched to a gene: 6. The CDR3 contains 17 residues. The CDR3 protein is CASSRTSGGKLSYEQYF. CDR3 bases: TGCGCCAGCAGCCGGACTAGCGGGGGGAAGCTCTCCTACGAGCAGTACTTC.

The chain recombines TRBV4-3 with TRBJ2-2; TRBD2 matches at 8 bases. V lost 4 bases and J lost 4; bases outside the gene matches: 5. The CDR3 covers 15 residues. The germline CDR1 and CDR2 sequences are LGHNA and YSLEER. The CDR3 nucleotides read TGCGCCAGCAGCCTCAACGCGGGGGGCACCGGGGAGCTGTTTTTT. Its protein product is CASSLNAGGTGELFF.

This chain uses TRBV12-2 with TRBJ2-2; the table's D gene call, TRBD1, was not cross checked with the DNA. TRBV12-2 is reported as a pseudogene. CDR3 length: 16 amino acids. CDR3 in amino acids: CASRFPRTGKAGELFF. For the CDR3, the DNA is TGTGCAAGTCGCTTTCCCCGCACAGGGAAAGCCGGGGAGCTGTTTTTT.

V usage is TRBV15 and J usage is TRBJ1-3; no clear D. CDR3 length: 16 residues. The V gene's germline CDR1 is LNHNV and CDR2 YYDKDF (reference sequence). V lost 4 bases to trimming and J lost 4 bases, with 17 bases between them. CDR3 sequence (DNA): TGTGCCACCAGCACCCTCAGTCTGGGAATCGGAAACACCATATATTTT. Amino acid sequence: CATSTLSLGIGNTIYF. Full variable domain (remainder filled in from reference TRBV15 and TRBJ1-3): DAMVIQNPRYQVTQFGKPVTLSCSQTLNHNVMYWYQQKSSQAPKLLFHYYDKDFNNEADTPDNFQSRRPNTSFCFLDIRSPGLGDTAMYLCATSTLSLGIGNTIYFGEGSWLTVV.

Only a few counts were recorded for this clone. Sequence at one end of the junction differs from germline and may be a read error. The chain uses TRBV7-3 and TRBJ2-5; D assignment may be TRBD1 or TRBD2 (6 bases each). The CDR3 loop spans 11 amino acids. Germline CDR1 reads SGHTA; CDR2 reads FQGTGA. CDR3 bases: TGTGCCAGCAGCCTGAAGGGGGGAGAAAACTTC. It encodes CASSLKGGENF.

The chain is built from TRBV30 and TRBJ1-1; 7 bases are shared with TRBD1. Trimming at V came to 4 bases and at J to 11 bases, leaving 7 bases not matched to a gene. Germline CDR1 and CDR2: GTSNPN and SVGIG (reference sequence). The CDR3 consists of 11 residues. CDR3 DNA sequence: TGTGCCTGGAACCGACAGGGAAGGGCTTTCTTT. This encodes CAWNRQGRAFF.

The rearrangement links TRBV5-1 to TRBJ2-5; D is perhaps TRBD1 or TRBD2 (5 bases each). The CDR3 extends over 15 amino acids. Per the germline V gene, CDR1 is SGHRS and CDR2 is YFSETQ. V was cut by 0 bases and J by 5 bases, with 14 bases left in between. The CDR3 protein is CASSLGRGGLETQYF. CDR3 bases: TGCGCCAGCAGCTTGGGAAGGGGCGGGTTGGAGACCCAGTACTTC.

This clone appeared a few times. This sequence joins TRBV19 and TRBJ1-4; tentative D call: TRBD1 (5 bases). The CDR3 is made up of 14 amino acids. The germline gives CDR1 LNHDA, CDR2 SQIVND (reference sequence). The ends were cut back, 7 bases at V and 7 bases at J, with 16 bases in the middle. In DNA, the CDR3 is TGTGCCAGTATTTCGGGACGGTCCGGTGAAAAACTGTTTTTT. Translated: CASISGRSGEKLFF.

The rearrangement joins TRBV6-1 to TRBJ2-3; TRBD1 agrees at 7 bases. The V segment lost 2 bases and the J segment 5 bases; nucleotides outside the gene matches: 10. The CDR3 spans 16 residues. Germline V lookup: CDR1 MNHNS, CDR2 SASEGT. The CDR3 is CASSETEGGAGDTQYF. Written as DNA, the CDR3 is TGTGCCAGCAGTGAAACCGAAGGGGGCGCCGGAGATACGCAGTATTTT.

This clone has only a few counts. The rearrangement links TRBV28 to TRBJ2-7, with a tentative D call TRBD2 (5 bases). The CDR3 has 15 amino acids. Germline loops: CDR1 MDHEN, CDR2 SYDVKM. Deletions cut 6 bases from V and 7 bases from J, with 22 bases between. The chain's CDR3 is CASSPVAGSAAEQYF. The CDR3 DNA sequence: TGTGCCAGCAGCCCCGTTGCTGGGAGCGCGGCGGAGCAGTACTTC.

This chain joins TRBV6-1 and TRBJ2-5; no reliable D call. With 6 bases removed from V and 2 bases from J, the gap between germline ends came to 4 bases. The germline gives CDR1 MNHNS, CDR2 SASEGT. CDR3 length: 11 residues. Written as DNA, the CDR3 is TGTGCCAGCAGGCGACAAGAGACCCAGTACTTC. This sequence encodes CASRRQETQYF.

The V gene is TRBV4-1, the J gene TRBJ1-1; tentative D call: TRBD1 (5 bases). Trimming left V 1 base short and J 11 bases short, with 20 bases between. CDR1 MGHRA and CDR2 YSYEKL come from the germline V gene. The CDR3 is made up of 15 amino acids. The CDR3 coding sequence is TGCGCCAGCAGCCAAGGCCACGGGGGTTACGGATCGGCTTTCTTT. It specifies CASSQGHGGYGSAFF.

The chain employs TRBV10-1 and TRBJ2-1, with 8 bases aligning to TRBD2. The CDR3 runs 14 residues. The germline CDR1 and CDR2 sequences are WNHNN and SYGVQD (reference sequence). Trimming removed 10 bases from V and 9 bases from J; junction bases left unmatched: 14. In DNA form, the CDR3 reads TGCGCCACCCCGTGGGTAGCGGGGAGGGTTGAGCAGTTCTTC. Protein product: CATPWVAGRVEQFF.

The rearrangement joins TRBV6-5 to TRBJ1-5; possible D gene TRBD1, 6 bases. The CDR3 runs 12 residues. Germline CDR1 and CDR2: MNHEY and SVGAGI. Trimming took 7 bases from V and 7 from J, leaving 11 bases between them. In DNA, the CDR3 is TGTGCCAGCAAAGAGGGGGACCAGCCCCAGCATTTT. Encoded protein: CASKEGDQPQHF.

The rearrangement joins TRBV6-1 to TRBJ1-1, with D tentatively TRBD1 (6 bases). V was trimmed by 6 bases and J by 0 bases, leaving 8 bases between them. The CDR3 is made up of 13 amino acids. In germline, CDR1 is MNHNS, CDR2 SASEGT. The CDR3 loop is CASRDSMNTEAFF. The CDR3 DNA sequence: TGTGCCAGCAGGGACAGCATGAACACTGAAGCTTTCTTT.

This rearrangement joins TRBV4-3 to TRBJ2-7; a possible D gene is TRBD1 (5 bases). The CDR3 runs 17 residues. Trimming stripped 0 bases from V and 1 base from J, with 16 bases between. Germline V gives CDR1 LGHNA, CDR2 YSLEER. This CDR3 is CASSQEFQSGLSYEQYF. The CDR3 DNA sequence: TGCGCCAGCAGCCAAGAATTTCAGTCAGGGCTTTCCTACGAGCAGTACTTC.

The rearrangement joins TRBV7-3 to TRBJ2-3; D gene ambiguous. Trimming removed 5 bases from V and 6 bases from J, with 6 bases in between. CDR3 size: 11 residues. In germline, CDR1 is SGHTA, CDR2 FQGTGA. The CDR3 DNA follows: TGTGCCAGCAGCGCCGGGGATACGCAGTATTTT. Translating it yields CASSAGDTQYF.

In this sample, this clone turned up once. The V and J genes are TRBV6-1 and TRBJ2-2; maybe TRBD2 (5 bases). With 5 bases removed from V and 3 bases from J, the gap between germline ends came to 10 bases. Germline assignment: CDR1 MNHNS and CDR2 SASEGT. The CDR3 is made up of 14 amino acids. CDR3 protein: CASSLPGYTGELFF. CDR3 coding DNA: TGTGCCAGCAGTTTACCGGGATACACCGGGGAGCTGTTTTTT.

The chain carries TRBV6-5 and TRBJ2-3; unclear D gene. Germline CDR1 MNHEY, CDR2 SVGAGI. V lost 5 bases and J lost 6, with 9 bases in between. This CDR3 has 12 residues. The CDR3 DNA sequence: TGTGCCAGCAGTCGCGATGGGGATACGCAGTATTTT. Protein: CASSRDGDTQYF.

In its sample, this clone was seen once. J is TRBJ1-1 and V is TRBV5-4, with D unclear. The length of the CDR3 is 15 residues. V lost 4 bases to trimming and J lost 2 bases, with 15 bases between them. The germline CDR1 and CDR2 sequences are SGHNT and YYREEE (reference sequence). DNA of the CDR3: TGTGCCAGCAGCAAAAACCCGGGTCCCAACACTGAAGCTTTCTTT. Protein sequence: CASSKNPGPNTEAFF.

The V and J genes are TRBV4-1 and TRBJ2-3, with D possibly being TRBD2 (5 bases). CDR3 length: 17 amino acids. The V gene lost 0 bases and the J gene lost 0 bases, with 13 bases spanning the gap. In germline, CDR1 is MGHRA, CDR2 YSYEKL. DNA of the CDR3: TGCGCCAGCAGCCAAGATGTGAGGGTACTGAGCACAGATACGCAGTATTTT. Amino acid sequence: CASSQDVRVLSTDTQYF.

The rearrangement joins TRBV19 to TRBJ2-5; a possible D gene is TRBD1 (5 bases). The length of the CDR3 is 13 residues. Trimming took off 4 bases at V and 1 base at J, with 7 bases between the two ends. Germline assignment: CDR1 LNHDA and CDR2 SQIVND (reference sequence). CDR3 loop: CASSTDIQETQYF. Written as DNA, the CDR3 is TGTGCCAGTAGTACGGACATCCAAGAGACCCAGTACTTC.

The genes are TRBV5-5 and TRBJ2-5; D remains unclear. The V and J ends lost 1 base and 5 bases respectively, with 9 bases between them. CDR1 and CDR2 (germline): SGHKS, YYEKEE (reference sequence). The CDR3 runs 13 residues. DNA for the CDR3: TGTGCCAGCAGCTTGTCGGGTGAGGAGACCCAGTACTTC. Its translation is CASSLSGEETQYF.

The J gene is TRBJ2-3, the V gene TRBV7-9; 8 nucleotides match TRBD2. Unmatched junction bases numbered 6, after V lost 5 bases and J lost 2 bases. Germline V CDR1 and CDR2: SEHNR, FQNEAQ (reference sequence). This CDR3 comprises 15 residues. The CDR3 sequence is CASSPSGSITDTQYF. CDR3 nucleotide sequence: TGTGCCAGCAGCCCCAGCGGGAGTATCACAGATACGCAGTATTTT.

The chain carries TRBV7-5 and TRBJ2-7; the listed D gene, TRBD1, was not tested against the DNA. TRBV7-5 is reported as a pseudogene. The CDR3 loop spans 16 amino acids. This CDR3 reads CARSLRETGSSYEQYF. The CDR3, as DNA: TGTGCCAGAAGCTTGAGAGAGACAGGCTCCTCCTACGAGCAGTACTTC.

CDR3 sequence reads: CASSSRQGAGVEAFF. The CDR3 DNA reads TGTGCCAGCAGTAGTCGACAGGGGGCCGGTGTAGAAGCTTTCTTT. The V and J genes are TRBV28 and TRBJ1-1; 10 bases line up with TRBD1. Trimming at V came to 5 bases and at J to 8 bases, leaving 11 bases not matched to a gene. Germline CDR1 and CDR2: MDHEN and SYDVKM. The CDR3 is 15 amino acids. Variable domain in full (rest from reference TRBV28 and TRBJ1-1): DVKVTQSSRYLVKRTGEKVFLECVQDMDHENMFWYRQDPGLGLRLIYFSYDVKMKEKGDIPEGYSVSREKKERFSLILESASTNQTSMYLCASSSRQGAGVEAFFGQGTRLTVV.

The rearrangement uses TRBV6-1 and TRBJ2-7; 13 nucleotides match TRBD2. With 3 bases clipped from V and 5 bases from J, the junction kept 1 base outside the gene matches. The CDR3 contains 14 residues. From germline, CDR1 is MNHNS and CDR2 SASEGT. The CDR3: CASSETSGRNEQYF. CDR3 DNA: TGTGCCAGCAGTGAGACTAGCGGGAGGAACGAGCAGTACTTC.